Listed below are T cell receptor beta chains from one sample, sequenced in a study of control samples from healthy donors and cancer patients. Some clones are missing from TCRdb's copy, which holds only in-frame ones; the method was immunoSEQ multiplex PCR. Among about 97,000 clones listed, approximately 90% were seen once. The sequencing input was blood. The receptors were sampled from a man aged 25 to 40 in good health. CDR3s include the opening cysteine and the closing phenylalanine or tryptophan. Fields, in order: D gene, V gene, J gene, CDR3 protein, CDR3 DNA. D genes are given only for firm matches.

.	TRBV10-2	TRBJ1-6	CASSEAGVVHSPLHF	TGCGCCAGCAGTGAGGCCGGGGTGGTTCATTCACCCCTCCACTTT
.	TRBV3-1/TRBV3-2	TRBJ2-1	CEGSRSSYNEQFF	TGTGAAGGGTCTCGAAGCTCCTACAATGAGCAGTTCTTC
.	TRBV6-5	TRBJ2-5	CASMRRQLQETQYF	TGTGCCAGCATGAGGCGGCAGCTCCAAGAGACCCAGTACTTC
.	TRBV6-5	TRBJ2-1	CASSYSGIHEQFF	TGTGCCAGCAGTTACTCCGGGATCCATGAGCAGTTCTTC
TRBD2	TRBV7-2	TRBJ2-5	CASSATSGRASETQYF	TGTGCCAGCAGCGCTACTAGCGGGAGGGCCTCCGAGACCCAGTACTTC
.	TRBV7-9	TRBJ2-7	CASSLVGMGYEQYF	TGTGCCAGCAGCTTAGTGGGGATGGGCTACGAGCAGTACTTC
.	TRBV2	TRBJ1-5	CASSEPPGSQPQHF	TGTGCCAGCAGTGAACCCCCGGGGAGTCAGCCCCAGCATTTT
TRBD2	TRBV11-2	TRBJ2-7	CASSVGKAKREGPEQYF	TGTGCCAGCAGCGTCGGCAAAGCGAAGCGGGAGGGCCCCGAGCAGTACTTC
TRBD2	TRBV4-3	TRBJ2-1	CASSQDFPSGISSYNEQFF	TGCGCCAGCAGCCAAGATTTTCCTAGCGGGATTAGCTCCTACAATGAGCAGTTCTTC
.	TRBV18	TRBJ2-1	CASSPVRTGADNEQFF	TGTGCCAGCTCACCTGTGAGAACCGGGGCCGACAATGAGCAGTTCTTC
.	TRBV4-1	TRBJ2-4	CASSQDTTAKNIQYF	TGCGCCAGCAGCCAAGATACGACAGCCAAAAACATTCAGTACTTC
.	TRBV12-3/TRBV12-4	TRBJ2-5	CASSFGATQYF	TGTGCCAGCAGCTTCGGGGCGACCCAGTACTTC
.	TRBV6-1	TRBJ2-7	CASSEMGTTPPYEQYF	TGTGCCAGCAGTGAAATGGGGACCACACCACCCTACGAGCAGTACTTC
.	TRBV19	TRBJ2-3	CASSIGAGTSTDTQYF	TGTGCCAGTAGTATAGGGGCAGGGACTAGCACAGATACGCAGTATTTT
.	TRBV29-1	TRBJ1-2	CSVGEFTF	TGCAGCGTTGGGGAGTTCACCTTC
.	TRBV7-3	TRBJ1-1	CASSLYPATSPGTEAFF	TGTGCCAGCAGCTTATATCCGGCGACCTCGCCGGGGACTGAAGCTTTCTTT
.	TRBV20-1	TRBJ1-1	CSARARVEAFF	TGCAGTGCTCGGGCACGGGTAGAAGCTTTCTTT
.	TRBV14	TRBJ2-5	CASSQPRVAGKETQYF	TGTGCCAGCAGCCAACCCCGAGTGGCGGGCAAAGAGACCCAGTACTTC
.	TRBV19	TRBJ1-5	CASSIMAQPQHF	TGTGCCAGTAGTATAATGGCTCAGCCCCAGCATTTT